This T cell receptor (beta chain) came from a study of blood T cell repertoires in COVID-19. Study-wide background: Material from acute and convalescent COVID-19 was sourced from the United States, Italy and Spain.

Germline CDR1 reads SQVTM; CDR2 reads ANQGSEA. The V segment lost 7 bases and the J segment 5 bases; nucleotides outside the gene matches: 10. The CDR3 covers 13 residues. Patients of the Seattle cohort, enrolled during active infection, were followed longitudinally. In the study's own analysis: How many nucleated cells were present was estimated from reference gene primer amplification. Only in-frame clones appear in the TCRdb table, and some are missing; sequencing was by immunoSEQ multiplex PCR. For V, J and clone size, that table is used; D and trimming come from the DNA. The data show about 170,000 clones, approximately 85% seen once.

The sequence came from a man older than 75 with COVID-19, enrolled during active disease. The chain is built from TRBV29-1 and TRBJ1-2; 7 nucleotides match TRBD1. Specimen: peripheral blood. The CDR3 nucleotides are TGCAGCGCCTCCAGGGGGGTTCGGTATGGCTACACCTTC. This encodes CSASRGVRYGYTF.